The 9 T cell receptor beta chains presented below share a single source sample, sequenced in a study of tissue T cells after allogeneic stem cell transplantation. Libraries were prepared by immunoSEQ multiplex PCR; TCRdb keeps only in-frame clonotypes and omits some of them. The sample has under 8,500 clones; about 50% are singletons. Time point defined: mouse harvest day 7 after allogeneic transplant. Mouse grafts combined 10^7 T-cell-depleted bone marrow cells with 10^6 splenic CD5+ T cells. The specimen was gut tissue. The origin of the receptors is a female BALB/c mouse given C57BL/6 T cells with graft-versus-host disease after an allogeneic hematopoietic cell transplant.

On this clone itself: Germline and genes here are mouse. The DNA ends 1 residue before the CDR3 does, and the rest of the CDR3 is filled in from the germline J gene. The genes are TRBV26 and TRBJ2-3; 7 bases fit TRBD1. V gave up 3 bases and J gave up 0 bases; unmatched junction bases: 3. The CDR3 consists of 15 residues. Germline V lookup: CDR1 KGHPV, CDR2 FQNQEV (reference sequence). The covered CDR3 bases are TGTGCCAGCAGTCTCCGACAGGGTAGTGCAGAAACGCTGTAT. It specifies CASSLRQGSAETLY. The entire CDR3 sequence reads CASSLRQGSAETLYF.

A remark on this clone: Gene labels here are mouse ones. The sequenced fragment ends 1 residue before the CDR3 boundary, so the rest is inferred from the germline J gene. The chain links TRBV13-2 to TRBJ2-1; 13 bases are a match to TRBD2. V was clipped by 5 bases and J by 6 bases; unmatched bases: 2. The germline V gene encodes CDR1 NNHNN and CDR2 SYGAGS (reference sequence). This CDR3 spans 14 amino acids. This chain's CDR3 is CASGGTGGGAEQFF. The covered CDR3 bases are TGTGCCAGCGGGGGGACTGGGGGGGGTGCTGAGCAGTTC.

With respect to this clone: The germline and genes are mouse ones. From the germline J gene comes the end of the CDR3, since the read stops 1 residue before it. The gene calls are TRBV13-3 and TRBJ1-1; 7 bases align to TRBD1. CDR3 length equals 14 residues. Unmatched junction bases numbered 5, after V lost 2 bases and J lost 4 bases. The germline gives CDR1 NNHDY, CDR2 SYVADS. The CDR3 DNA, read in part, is TGTGCCAGCAGTGAAGGGGGCGCGATCACAGAAGTCTTC. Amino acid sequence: CASSEGGAITEVF. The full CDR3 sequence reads CASSEGGAITEVFF.

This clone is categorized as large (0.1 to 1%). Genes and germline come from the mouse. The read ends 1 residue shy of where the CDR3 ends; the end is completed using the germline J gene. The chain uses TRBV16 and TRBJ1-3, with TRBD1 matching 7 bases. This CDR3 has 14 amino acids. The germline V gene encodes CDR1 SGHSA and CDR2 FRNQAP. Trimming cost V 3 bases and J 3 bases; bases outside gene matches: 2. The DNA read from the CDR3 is TGTGCAAGCAGCTTTACAGGGGTTGGAAATACGCTCTAT. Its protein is CASSFTGVGNTLY. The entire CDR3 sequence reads CASSFTGVGNTLYF.

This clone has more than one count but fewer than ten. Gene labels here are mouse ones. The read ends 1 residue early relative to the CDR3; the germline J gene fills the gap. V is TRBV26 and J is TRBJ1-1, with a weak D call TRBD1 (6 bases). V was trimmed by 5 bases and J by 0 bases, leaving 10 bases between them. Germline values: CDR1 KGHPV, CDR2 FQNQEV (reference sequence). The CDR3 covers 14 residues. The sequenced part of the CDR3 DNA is TGTGCCAGCAGTTGGGACAATGCAAACACAGAAGTCTTC. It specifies CASSWDNANTEVF. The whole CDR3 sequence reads CASSWDNANTEVFF. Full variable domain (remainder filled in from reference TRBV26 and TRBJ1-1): NSKVIQTPRYLVKGQGQKAKMRCIPEKGHPVVFWYQQNKNNEFKFLINFQNQEVLQQIDMTEKRFSAECPSNSPCSLEIQSSEAGDSALYLCASSWDNANTEVFFGKGTRLTVV.

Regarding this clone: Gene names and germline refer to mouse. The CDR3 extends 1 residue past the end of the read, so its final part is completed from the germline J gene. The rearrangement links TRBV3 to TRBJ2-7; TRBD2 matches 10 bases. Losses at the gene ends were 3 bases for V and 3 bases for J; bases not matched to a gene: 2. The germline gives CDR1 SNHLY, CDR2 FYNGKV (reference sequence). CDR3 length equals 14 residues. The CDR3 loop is CASSLDWGYYEQYF. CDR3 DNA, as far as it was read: TGTGCCAGCAGCTTGGACTGGGGGTACTATGAACAGTAC.

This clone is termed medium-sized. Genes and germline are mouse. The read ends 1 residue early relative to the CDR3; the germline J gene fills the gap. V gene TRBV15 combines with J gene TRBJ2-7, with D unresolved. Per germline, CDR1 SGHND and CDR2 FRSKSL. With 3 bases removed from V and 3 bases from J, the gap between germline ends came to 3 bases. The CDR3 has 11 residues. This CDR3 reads CASSLRYEQYF. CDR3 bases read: TGTGCCAGCAGTTTGCGCTATGAACAGTAC.

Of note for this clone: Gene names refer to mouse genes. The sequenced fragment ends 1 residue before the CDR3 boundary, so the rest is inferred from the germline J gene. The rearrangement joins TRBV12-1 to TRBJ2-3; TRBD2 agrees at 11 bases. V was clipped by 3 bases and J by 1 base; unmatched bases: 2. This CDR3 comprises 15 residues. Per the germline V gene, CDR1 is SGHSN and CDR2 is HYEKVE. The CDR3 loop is CASSTGLGGAETLYF. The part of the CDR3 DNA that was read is TGTGCCAGCTCTACGGGACTGGGGGGTGCAGAAACGCTGTAT.

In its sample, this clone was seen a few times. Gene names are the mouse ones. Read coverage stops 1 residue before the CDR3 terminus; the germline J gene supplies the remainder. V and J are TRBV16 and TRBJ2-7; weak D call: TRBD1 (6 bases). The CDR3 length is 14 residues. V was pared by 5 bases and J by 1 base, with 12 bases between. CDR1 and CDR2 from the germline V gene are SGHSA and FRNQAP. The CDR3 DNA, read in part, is TGTGCAAGCAGCCTCCGGGACAATTCCTATGAACAGTAC. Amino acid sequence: CASSLRDNSYEQY. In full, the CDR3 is CASSLRDNSYEQYF.